The 21 T cell receptor beta chains below all came from one sample that was sequenced in a study of blood T cells in healthy people across ages. A sample-barcoded 5' primer and a J-beta primer mix were used in a second PCR of roughly 7 to 11 cycles. MiXCR, run by TCRdb on the 5' RACE reads, gives a single entry per CDR3 protein. The table records 1.8 million or so distinct CDR3 sequences, approximately 40% of them present only once. The sequenced sample consisted of blood. The receptor set was obtained from a human donor in good health.

This clonotype was counted a single time. The rearrangement links TRBV6-5 to TRBJ1-1; D remains ambiguous. Germline-derived CDR1 and CDR2 are MNHEY and SVGAGI. The CDR3 covers 13 residues. V was clipped by 5 bases and J by 6 bases, with 13 bases between them. The CDR3 sequence is CASSPDYDAEAFF. The CDR3 DNA reads as TGTGCCAGCAGTCCCGACTATGACGCTGAAGCTTTCTTT.

This clonotype occurred a few times. The chain combines TRBV12-5 with TRBJ2-5; 7 bases match TRBD1. The CDR3 is 14 amino acids. With 7 bases clipped from V and 2 bases from J, the junction kept 7 bases outside the gene matches. The germline V gene encodes CDR1 LGHNT and CDR2 FRNRAP. DNA for the CDR3: TGTGCTAGTGCCAAGGGGGCAGGGCAAGAGACCCAGTACTTC. The encoded protein is CASAKGAGQETQYF.

CDR3 DNA: TGTGCCAGCAGCTTTGATATATGGACAGCTAGCACAGATACGCAGTATTTT. Translated, it gives CASSFDIWTASTDTQYF. The chain combines TRBV5-4 with TRBJ2-3; tentative D call: TRBD1 (6 bases). Deletions cut 2 bases from V and 0 bases from J, with 16 bases between. The CDR3 covers 17 residues. Looked up from germline, CDR1 is SGHNT and CDR2 is YYREEE (reference sequence).

This clonotype turned up a few times. V and J are TRBV12-3 or TRBV12-4 and TRBJ1-2; D perhaps matches TRBD1 (6 bases). The CDR3 has 15 residues. V lost 5 bases, J lost 2 bases, and 15 bases lay in between. The CDR3 coding sequence is TGTGCCAGCAGTCTGGGGATTGGACAGAACTATGGCTACACCTTC. Encoded protein: CASSLGIGQNYGYTF.

This chain uses TRBV5-1 with TRBJ2-1; D call uncertain. The V and J ends lost 7 bases and 10 bases respectively, with 15 bases between them. The CDR3 loop spans 12 amino acids. Germline V gene lookup returns CDR1 SGHRS and CDR2 YFSETQ. The CDR3 DNA reads TGCGCCAGCGGGAAGCCCTCAAACGAGCAGTTCTTC. It encodes CASGKPSNEQFF.

The chain has TRBV5-1 and TRBJ2-7; possibly TRBD2 for D (5 bases). With 4 bases removed from V and 3 bases from J, the gap between germline ends came to 17 bases. Germline V gene lookup returns CDR1 SGHRS and CDR2 YFSETQ. This CDR3 is 15 amino acids long. CDR3 region: CASSRSGSRNYEQYF. CDR3 sequence (DNA): TGCGCCAGCAGCCGTTCGGGATCACGAAACTACGAGCAGTACTTC.

V is TRBV5-1 and J is TRBJ2-3; the D call may be TRBD1 or TRBD2 (5 bases each). CDR1 SGHRS and CDR2 YFSETQ come from the germline V gene. The V end lost 4 bases, the J end lost 6 bases, and 12 bases lay between the germline ends. The CDR3 totals 13 residues. The CDR3 DNA reads TGCGCCAGCAGCCCCGGGACCATTGATACGCAGTATTTT. It codes for CASSPGTIDTQYF.

The V and J genes are TRBV15 and TRBJ1-5, with 9 bases identical to TRBD1. The V and J ends lost 1 base and 5 bases, in that order; junction bases with no gene match: 6. CDR1 LNHNV and CDR2 YYDKDF come from the germline V gene (reference sequence). This CDR3 spans 16 amino acids. DNA for the CDR3: TGTGCCACCAGCAGAGGGGACAGGGAATCCGATCAGCCCCAGCATTTT. Amino acid sequence: CATSRGDRESDQPQHF.

This clonotype turned up a few times. Just one base apart from a much larger clone, this may be a read error. The chain links TRBV6-5 to TRBJ2-1; 8 nucleotides agree with TRBD2. This CDR3 contains 15 residues. CDR1 and CDR2 (germline): MNHEY, SVGAGI. V lost 11 bases and J lost 4; bases outside the gene matches: 13. This CDR3 is CAGNPSGLPYNEQFF. The CDR3 DNA reads TGTGCCGGCAACCCTAGCGGGTTACCTTACAATGAGCAGTTCTTC.

This chain links TRBV28 with TRBJ2-1; D gene unclear. The CDR3 is 14 residues long. The V gene's germline CDR1 is MDHEN and CDR2 SYDVKM. V shed 2 bases and J shed 5 bases, with 10 bases lying between them. The CDR3 loop reads CASSLVVANNEQFF. DNA of the CDR3: TGTGCCAGCAGTTTAGTCGTCGCAAACAATGAGCAGTTCTTC.

This clonotype was counted between two and nine times. The chain uses TRBV6-6 and TRBJ2-7, with a tentative D call TRBD1 (5 bases). V lost 2 bases, J lost 5 bases, and 22 bases lay in between. Germline V CDR1 and CDR2: MNHNY, SVGAGI (reference sequence). The CDR3 is 17 residues long. The CDR3 DNA reads TGTGCCAGCAGTTACAGTCACAAAAAAGGGGTTTTCGACGAGCAGTACTTC. Translation gives CASSYSHKKGVFDEQYF.

This clonotype was counted a few times. The chain employs TRBV5-5 and TRBJ1-1; TRBD1 matches 7 bases. Germline lookup yields CDR1 SGHKS and CDR2 YYEKEE (reference sequence). The length of the CDR3 is 14 residues. J lost 5 bases, V lost 5 bases, and 9 bases had no gene match. DNA for the CDR3: TGTGCCAGCAGTCCCACAGGGGTCAGGACTGAAGCTTTCTTT. Translation: CASSPTGVRTEAFF.

The chain links TRBV5-1 to TRBJ1-1, with 7 bases aligning to TRBD1. V dropped 2 bases and J dropped 0; count of bases not matched to a gene: 13. CDR3 length: 18 amino acids. Germline V gives CDR1 SGHRS, CDR2 YFSETQ. CDR3 DNA sequence: TGCGCCAGCAGCTTTATTACCGCACCACAGGGGATGAACACTGAAGCTTTCTTT. It translates to CASSFITAPQGMNTEAFF. The full variable domain, rest sourced from reference TRBV5-1 and TRBJ1-1, is KAGVTQTPRYLIKTRGQQVTLSCSPISGHRSVSWYQQTPGQGLQFLFEYFSETQRNKGNFPGRFSGRQFSNSRSEMNVSTLELGDSALYLCASSFITAPQGMNTEAFFGQGTRLTVV.

This clonotype has just a few counts. The chain joins TRBV4-1 to TRBJ2-3; D is perhaps TRBD1 or TRBD2 (7 bases each). This CDR3 has 16 amino acids. The germline gives CDR1 MGHRA, CDR2 YSYEKL. V lost 4 bases and J lost 6, with 20 bases in between. CDR3 nucleotide sequence: TGCGCCAGCAGCCCGCGGGGAGGGGGCTTAGAGGATACGCAGTATTTT. It is translated as CASSPRGGGLEDTQYF.

This clonotype was found many times. The DNA of the CDR3 is TGTGCCAGCAGCTTAAATAAGGGGGCGGGGGAGACCCAGTACTTC. This gives the protein CASSLNKGAGETQYF. The V and J genes are TRBV7-2 and TRBJ2-5; weak D call: TRBD1 (7 bases). V was trimmed by 2 bases and J by 5 bases, leaving 15 bases between them. The length of the CDR3 is 15 residues. Germline CDR1 is SGHTA and CDR2 is FQGNSA.

The table lists this clonotype with a few counts. This rearrangement joins TRBV7-2 to TRBJ2-5; TRBD2 matches 9 bases. The DNA end lines up better with TRBJ2-7; the J call may be wrong. Germline CDR1 reads SGHTA; CDR2 reads FQGNSA. The CDR3 runs 15 residues. The CDR3: CASTPAGGGAYEQYF. The CDR3 region has the DNA TGTGCCAGCACCCCGGCGGGCGGGGGGGCCTACGAGCAGTACTTC.

The genes are TRBV7-2 and TRBJ1-5; no definite D call. This CDR3 region has 15 residues. V was trimmed by 7 bases and J by 1 base, leaving 14 bases between them. Germline V lookup: CDR1 SGHTA, CDR2 FQGNSA. The CDR3 here is CASTSSVGSNQPQHF. In DNA form, the CDR3 reads TGTGCCAGCACCTCGAGCGTCGGGAGCAATCAGCCCCAGCATTTT.

This chain links TRBV6-5 with TRBJ2-7; D ambiguous. This CDR3 spans 14 amino acids. V was clipped by 0 bases and J by 2 bases, with 8 bases between them. Germline CDR1 reads MNHEY; CDR2 reads SVGAGI. The CDR3 protein is CASSYSGSTYEQYF. CDR3 coding DNA: TGTGCCAGCAGTTACTCAGGGTCCACCTACGAGCAGTACTTC.

This clonotype was counted a few times. The chain combines TRBV20-1 with TRBJ1-1, with 7 bases matching TRBD1. J gave up 0 bases and V 0 bases, and 13 bases lay outside the gene matches. There are 18 residues in the CDR3. The V gene's germline CDR1 is DFQATT and CDR2 SNEGSKA (reference sequence). The CDR3 loop is CSARDVGGTERMNTEAFF. Here the CDR3 DNA reads TGCAGTGCTAGAGATGTGGGGGGGACAGAACGTATGAACACTGAAGCTTTCTTT.

The chain employs TRBV20-1 and TRBJ1-1; the D is unclear. This CDR3 is built from 13 residues. The germline V and J ends were trimmed by 1 base and 12 bases, with 18 bases remaining between them. Germline assignment: CDR1 DFQATT and CDR2 SNEGSKA (reference sequence). Here the CDR3 reads CSARVGEVRATFF. The CDR3 DNA follows: TGCAGTGCTAGAGTCGGGGAGGTACGAGCGACTTTCTTT.

This clonotype was seen a few times. The V and J genes are TRBV19 and TRBJ1-1; 8 bases agree with TRBD1. This CDR3 region has 16 residues. Germline V CDR1 and CDR2: LNHDA, SQIVND (reference sequence). Germline trimming cut 1 base from V and 1 base from J; bases unmatched to any gene: 5. The DNA of the CDR3 is TGTGCCAGTAGTATAGGTTATGGGACAGGGAACACTGAAGCTTTCTTT. Amino acid sequence: CASSIGYGTGNTEAFF.